The text below deals with one T cell receptor beta chain. This sample stems from a study of blood T cell repertoires in COVID-19. This table comes from immunoSEQ multiplex PCR, and its TCRdb copy is limited to in-frame clones, with some not included. The sample holds under 250,000 clones, 85% to 95% seen once. Germline V CDR1 and CDR2: LGHDT, YNNKEL (reference sequence). The V gene end was trimmed by 3 bases and the J gene end by 0 bases; junction bases not matched to a gene: 8. This CDR3 is built from 16 residues. Sequencing used peripheral blood. The sequence was obtained from a man between 25 and 39 years old with COVID-19, enrolled during active disease. This chain uses TRBV3-1 (or the pseudogene TRBV3-2) with TRBJ2-7; 7 positions match TRBD1. In DNA, the CDR3 is TGTGCCAGCAGCCACCGGACAGGAAGAGGCTCCTACGAGCAGTACTTC. Amino acid sequence: CASSHRTGRGSYEQYF.